This T cell receptor (beta chain) comes out of a study of PD-1 blockade in classical Hodgkin lymphoma. Findings and limits, study-wide: Nothing has yet pinned down what causes the repertoire differences, possibly disease activity or prior therapy. Prior to therapy, complete responders displayed diversity much like that of newly diagnosed patients. Relapsed/refractory patients reportedly had the lowest baseline TCR diversity, below newly diagnosed patients, who were below healthy donors. Exclusion was applied to patients who started nivolumab under 1 year after ASCT.

Patients all relapsed after autologous stem cell transplantation, and there was variation in brentuximab vedotin exposure. Worth noting for this clone: The antigen is not known.

The CDR3 spans 12 residues. Germline V CDR1 and CDR2: MNHEY, SMNVEV (reference sequence). V shed 6 bases and J 2 bases; nucleotides not matched to a gene: 1. Profiled with immunoSEQ multiplex PCR; TCRdb holds only in-frame clones, not every one. This sample has about 90,000 clones, with roughly nine tenths found just once. This sequence originates from a human donor with classical Hodgkin lymphoma. The sequencing here drew on peripheral blood mononuclear cells (PBMCs), taken before the second cycle of nivolumab. The rearrangement uses TRBV27 and TRBJ2-7, with TRBD1 matching 7 bases. This CDR3 reads CASRTGTYEQYF. The CDR3 bases are TGTGCCAGCAGGACAGGGACCTACGAGCAGTACTTC.